The 21 T cell receptor beta chains below come from one sample, sequenced in a study of identical twins. TCRdb used MiXCR to reprocess the 5' RACE reads, holding one entry per CDR3 protein. This sample carries about 520,000 distinct CDR3 sequences, around 20% of them seen once, and the ten largest clones take about 0.99%. This sample also belongs to another study, concerning T cells expressing NK-cell markers.

Sequenced: CD4+ T cells sorted from blood. All receptors derive from a woman between 18 and 29 years old in good health.

The V gene is TRBV11-2, the J gene TRBJ2-1; the D gene is possibly TRBD1 (6 bases). The CDR3 is 17 residues long. The V and J ends lost 2 bases and 12 bases respectively, with 26 bases between them. The germline V gene encodes CDR1 SGHAT and CDR2 FQNNGV. CDR3 DNA sequence: TGTGCCAGCAGCTTACCCTGGACAGCAAGACCTACTGCCGGGCAGTTCTTC. This sequence encodes CASSLPWTARPTAGQFF.

The V gene is TRBV6-5, the J gene TRBJ2-7; TRBD2 agrees at 10 bases. CDR1 is MNHEY and CDR2 is SVGAGI in the germline V gene. With 2 bases clipped from V and 8 bases from J, the junction kept 9 bases outside the gene matches. There are 15 residues in the CDR3. This chain's CDR3 is CASSYGTSGNQKQYF. DNA of the CDR3: TGTGCCAGCAGTTACGGCACTAGCGGGAATCAAAAGCAGTACTTC.

The genes are TRBV20-1 and TRBJ1-3; D may be TRBD1 (5 bases). Trimming left V 0 bases short and J 7 bases short, with 10 bases between. CDR1 DFQATT and CDR2 SNEGSKA come from the germline V gene (reference sequence). This CDR3 has 13 residues. The CDR3 nucleotides are TGCAGTGCTAGAGATAGGGGCAGGAACACCATATATTTT. Translation: CSARDRGRNTIYF.

This clonotype was observed at least ten times. This sequence joins TRBV12-3 or TRBV12-4 and TRBJ2-1; TRBD2 aligns across 14 bases. The trim removed 7 bases at V and 8 bases at J, leaving 7 bases unmatched. The CDR3 runs 15 residues. CDR3 region: CASMEGLAGVDEQFF. The CDR3 nucleotides read TGTGCCAGCATGGAGGGACTAGCGGGAGTGGATGAGCAGTTCTTC.

The chain links TRBV7-2 to TRBJ2-5, with 11 bases fitting TRBD2. J was trimmed by 6 bases and V by 0 bases; bases with no gene match: 6. Germline V lookup: CDR1 SGHTA, CDR2 FQGNSA. This CDR3 is built from 16 residues. As DNA, the CDR3 is TGTGCCAGCAGCTTAGCACTAGCGGGGGTCGTAAAGACCCAGTACTTC. Its translation: CASSLALAGVVKTQYF.

The chain employs TRBV7-6 and TRBJ2-3; possibly TRBD2 for D (5 bases). The CDR3 totals 15 residues. V dropped 1 base and J dropped 6 bases, with 14 bases sitting between them. Per germline, CDR1 SGHVS and CDR2 FNYEAQ. The CDR3: CASSLGGQLMDTQYF. Here the CDR3 DNA reads TGTGCCAGCAGCTTAGGCGGGCAACTTATGGATACGCAGTATTTT. The variable domain in full, completed from reference TRBV7-6 and TRBJ2-3, reads GAGVSQSPRYKVTKRGQDVALRCDPISGHVSLYWYRQALGQGPEFLTYFNYEAQQDKSGLPNDRFSAERPEGSISTLTIQRTEQRDSAMYRCASSLGGQLMDTQYFGPGTRLTVL.

This clonotype was picked up a small number of times. V usage is TRBV11-2 and J usage is TRBJ2-7; possible D gene TRBD1, 5 bases. The CDR3 sequence is 14 residues long. V lost 5 bases, J lost 3 bases, and 14 bases lay in between. Germline V CDR1 and CDR2: SGHAT, FQNNGV. Here the CDR3 reads CASSLNRINYEQYF. The DNA of the CDR3 is TGTGCCAGCAGCCTAAACAGGATCAACTACGAGCAGTACTTC. The whole variable domain, remainder taken from reference TRBV11-2 and TRBJ2-7, is EAGVAQSPRYKIIEKRQSVAFWCNPISGHATLYWYQQILGQGPKLLIQFQNNGVVDDSQLPKDRFSAERLKGVDSTLKIQPAKLEDSAVYLCASSLNRINYEQYFGPGTRLTVT.

This clonotype was picked up a small number of times. J is TRBJ2-5 and V is TRBV12-3 or TRBV12-4; TRBD2 aligns across 9 bases. Germline trimming cut 9 bases from V and 4 bases from J; bases unmatched to any gene: 15. The CDR3 contains 16 residues. The CDR3 DNA is TGTGCCAGTAGGGCGGGAGGGCCAAGGGGTACAGAGACCCAGTACTTC. Translation gives CASRAGGPRGTETQYF.

This clonotype showed up just a few times. The gene calls are TRBV20-1 and TRBJ2-5; D possibly corresponds to TRBD1 (6 bases). Germline V gene sequence: CDR1 DFQATT, CDR2 SNEGSKA (reference sequence). V lost 3 bases and J 4 bases, leaving 12 bases between the germline ends. The CDR3 spans 13 residues. The CDR3 protein is CSARVQGGETQYF. CDR3 bases: TGCAGTGCTAGGGTACAGGGCGGAGAGACCCAGTACTTC.

The chain couples TRBV30 to TRBJ1-1; D is unresolved. V was clipped by 3 bases and J by 8 bases, with 16 bases between them. The V gene's germline CDR1 is GTSNPN and CDR2 SVGIG (reference sequence). The length of the CDR3 is 13 residues. The CDR3 loop reads CAWRSSGRIEAFF. Written as DNA, the CDR3 is TGTGCCTGGAGATCCTCGGGCAGGATAGAAGCTTTCTTT.

This clonotype was seen more than once but under ten times. V is TRBV4-3 and J is TRBJ2-1; tentative D call: TRBD2 (6 bases). Germline V CDR1 and CDR2: LGHNA, YSLEER. CDR3 length: 16 amino acids. Trimming shortened V by 2 bases and J by 4 bases, and 15 bases separated the two germline ends. Written as DNA, the CDR3 is TGCGCCAGCAGCCAACACTCGGGTAGCGGTTACAATGAGCAGTTCTTC. Amino acids: CASSQHSGSGYNEQFF.

The chain joins TRBV20-1 to TRBJ2-7; a possible D gene is TRBD2 (6 bases). CDR3 length: 16 residues. Germline lookup yields CDR1 DFQATT and CDR2 SNEGSKA (reference sequence). V was trimmed by 3 bases and J by 5 bases, leaving 23 bases between them. The CDR3 DNA sequence: TGCAGTGCTAGGGGACTTCTGGTCGAAGGTCGGGACGAGCAGTACTTC. Encoded protein: CSARGLLVEGRDEQYF.

This clonotype showed up just a few times. J is TRBJ2-1 and V is TRBV20-1, with D maybe TRBD2 (7 bases). The CDR3 totals 14 residues. The V gene lost 5 bases and the J gene lost 1 base, with 12 bases spanning the gap. Germline V gives CDR1 DFQATT, CDR2 SNEGSKA (reference sequence). CDR3 loop: CSALRGASYNEQFF. CDR3 nucleotide sequence: TGCAGTGCTCTACGGGGGGCTTCCTACAATGAGCAGTTCTTC.

Notes on this clonotype: Its ends do not fully match the called genes, so a read error is possible. This chain connects TRBV10-1 to TRBJ2-5, with TRBD2 identical over 8 bases. The CDR3 covers 15 residues. Per germline, CDR1 WNHNN and CDR2 SYGVQD (reference sequence). CDR3 sequence (DNA): TGCGCCAGCAGTGAGTCGGATAGCGGGGTCGAGAACCAGTACTTC. This gives the protein CASSESDSGVENQYF.

CDR3 loop: CATSPRQQPSYNEQFF. In nucleotides, the CDR3 is TGTGCCACCAGCCCCCGCCAACAGCCCTCCTACAATGAGCAGTTCTTC. The chain combines TRBV15 with TRBJ2-1; D not resolved. Germline-derived CDR1 and CDR2 are LNHNV and YYDKDF (reference sequence). This CDR3 has 16 residues. The V end was cut by 5 bases, the J end by 0 bases, with 14 bases between.

This clonotype has a count of ten or more. This chain joins TRBV27 and TRBJ2-1, with TRBD2 matching over 9 bases. After removal of 7 bases from V and 6 bases from J, the junction contained 7 bases not matched to a gene. CDR1 and CDR2 from the germline V gene are MNHEY and SMNVEV (reference sequence). The CDR3 spans 14 residues. CDR3 DNA sequence: TGTGCCAGCACCTTGGCTAGCGGGATCAATGAGCAGTTCTTC. As protein: CASTLASGINEQFF.

V is TRBV14 and J is TRBJ1-1; D is undetermined. The V end lost 2 bases, the J end lost 5 bases, and 12 bases lay between the germline ends. The CDR3 is 14 amino acids. Germline loops: CDR1 SGHDN, CDR2 FVKESK. The CDR3 region is CASSQIQARTEAFF. DNA for the CDR3: TGTGCCAGCAGCCAAATTCAGGCGAGGACTGAAGCTTTCTTT.

This clonotype occurred a few times. The chain recombines TRBV19 with TRBJ2-6; D remains ambiguous. The length of the CDR3 is 16 residues. V shed 1 base and J shed 0 bases, with 7 bases lying between them. The V gene's germline CDR1 is LNHDA and CDR2 SQIVND (reference sequence). The chain's CDR3 is CASSIGRLSGANVLTF. The CDR3 DNA is TGTGCCAGTAGTATAGGCCGCCTCTCTGGGGCCAACGTCCTGACTTTC.

This clonotype turned up a few times. The J gene is TRBJ2-3, the V gene TRBV3-1, with 12 bases fitting TRBD2. The junction had 6 bases not matched to a gene; V was cut back by 2 bases and J by 6 bases. Germline V CDR1 and CDR2: LGHDT, YNNKEL (reference sequence). The CDR3 totals 16 residues. CDR3 nucleotides: TGTGCCAGCAGCCAACGCGTACTAGCGGGGGGCGATACGCAGTATTTT. Translated, it gives CASSQRVLAGGDTQYF.

This clonotype appeared a few times. This chain uses TRBV5-1 with TRBJ2-7; TRBD2 agrees at 10 bases. CDR1 and CDR2 from the germline V gene are SGHRS and YFSETQ. With V trimmed by 7 bases and J by 0 bases, 10 bases remained unmatched. The CDR3 has 16 residues. CDR3 DNA sequence: TGCGCCAGCCAGATGACTAGCGGGTACAGCTCCTACGAGCAGTACTTC. Translation: CASQMTSGYSSYEQYF.

The table lists this clonotype with a few counts. V usage is TRBV27 and J usage is TRBJ2-1; 7 bases agree with TRBD1. V shed 7 bases and J 8 bases; nucleotides not matched to a gene: 14. Germline-derived CDR1 and CDR2 are MNHEY and SMNVEV (reference sequence). There are 15 residues in the CDR3. CDR3 nucleotide sequence: TGTGCCAGCACCTTGAGGGGGCCCGAGGGGTATGAGCAGTTCTTC. Translation: CASTLRGPEGYEQFF.